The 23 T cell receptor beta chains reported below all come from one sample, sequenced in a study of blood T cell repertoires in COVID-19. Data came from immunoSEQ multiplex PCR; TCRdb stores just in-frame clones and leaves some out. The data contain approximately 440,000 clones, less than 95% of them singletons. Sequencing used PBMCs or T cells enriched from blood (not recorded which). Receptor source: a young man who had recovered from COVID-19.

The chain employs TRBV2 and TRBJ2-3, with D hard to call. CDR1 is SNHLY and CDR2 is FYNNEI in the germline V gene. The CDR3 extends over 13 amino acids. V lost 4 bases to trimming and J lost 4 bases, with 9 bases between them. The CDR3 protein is CASSGLSADTQYF. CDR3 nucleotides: TGTGCCAGCAGTGGTCTCTCCGCAGATACGCAGTATTTT.

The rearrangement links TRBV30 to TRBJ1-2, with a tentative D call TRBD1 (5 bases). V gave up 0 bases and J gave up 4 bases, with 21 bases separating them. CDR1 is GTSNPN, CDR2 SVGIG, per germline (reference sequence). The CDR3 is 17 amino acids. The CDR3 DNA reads TGTGCCTGGAGTGTTGGGGCAGGGATGAGGCCTTTCTATGGCTACACCTTC. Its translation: CAWSVGAGMRPFYGYTF. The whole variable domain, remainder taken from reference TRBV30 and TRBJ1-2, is SQTIHQWPATLVQPVGSPLSLECTVEGTSNPNLYWYRQAAGRGLQLLFYSVGIGQISSEVPQNLSASRPQDRQFILSSKKLLLSDSGFYLCAWSVGAGMRPFYGYTFGSGTRLTVV.

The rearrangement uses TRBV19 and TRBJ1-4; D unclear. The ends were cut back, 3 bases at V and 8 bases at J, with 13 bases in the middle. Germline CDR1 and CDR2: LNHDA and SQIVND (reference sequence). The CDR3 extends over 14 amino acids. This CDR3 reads CASSMAREREKLFF. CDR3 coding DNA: TGTGCCAGTAGTATGGCGAGGGAAAGAGAAAAACTGTTTTTT. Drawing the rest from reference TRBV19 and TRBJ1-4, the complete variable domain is DGGITQSPKYLFRKEGQNVTLSCEQNLNHDAMYWYRQDPGQGLRLIYYSQIVNDFQKGDIAEGYSVSREKKESFPLTVTSAQKNPTAFYLCASSMAREREKLFFGSGTQLSVL.

CDR3 protein: CASSDNGQGGRNTIYF. CDR3 DNA sequence: TGTGCCAGCAGCGACAACGGACAGGGCGGGAGAAACACCATATATTTT. V and J are TRBV5-5 and TRBJ1-3; TRBD1 aligns across 8 bases. Germline-derived CDR1 and CDR2 are SGHKS and YYEKEE (reference sequence). The CDR3 covers 16 residues. Trimming at V came to 4 bases and at J to 5 bases, leaving 11 bases not matched to a gene.

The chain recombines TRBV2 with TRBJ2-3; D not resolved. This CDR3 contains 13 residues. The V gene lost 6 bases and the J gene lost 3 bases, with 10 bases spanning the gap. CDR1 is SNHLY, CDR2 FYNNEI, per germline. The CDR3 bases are TGTGCCAGCAGCGGCGTGAGGACAGATACGCAGTATTTT. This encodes CASSGVRTDTQYF.

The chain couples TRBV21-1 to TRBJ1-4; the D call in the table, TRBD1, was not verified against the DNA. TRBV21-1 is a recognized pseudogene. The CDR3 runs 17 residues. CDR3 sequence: CASRKDRAYLWRGKLFF. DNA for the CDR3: TGTGCCAGCAGAAAGGACAGGGCGTATCTTTGGCGGGGAAAACTGTTTTTT.

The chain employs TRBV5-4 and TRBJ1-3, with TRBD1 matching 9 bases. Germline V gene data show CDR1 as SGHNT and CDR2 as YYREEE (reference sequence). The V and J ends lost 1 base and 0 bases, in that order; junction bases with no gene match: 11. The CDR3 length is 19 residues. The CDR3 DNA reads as TGTGCCAGCAGCTTGACAGGGGGCCAATACGATGACTCTGGAAACACCATATATTTT. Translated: CASSLTGGQYDDSGNTIYF.

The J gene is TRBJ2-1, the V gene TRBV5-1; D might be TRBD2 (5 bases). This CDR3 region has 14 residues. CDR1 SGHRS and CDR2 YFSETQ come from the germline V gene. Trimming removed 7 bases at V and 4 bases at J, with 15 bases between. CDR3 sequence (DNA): TGCGCCAGCGCCACGGGGAGAGCATACAATGAGCAGTTCTTC. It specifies CASATGRAYNEQFF.

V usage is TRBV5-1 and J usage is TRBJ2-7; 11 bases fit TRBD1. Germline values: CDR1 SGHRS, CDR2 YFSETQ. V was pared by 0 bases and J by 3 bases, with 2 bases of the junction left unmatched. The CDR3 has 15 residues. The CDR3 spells CASSLGGTGGYEQYF. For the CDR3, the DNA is TGCGCCAGCAGCTTGGGAGGGACAGGGGGCTACGAGCAGTACTTC.

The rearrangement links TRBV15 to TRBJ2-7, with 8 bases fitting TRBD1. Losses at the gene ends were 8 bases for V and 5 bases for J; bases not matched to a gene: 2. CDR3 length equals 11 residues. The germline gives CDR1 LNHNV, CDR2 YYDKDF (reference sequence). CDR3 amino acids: CATSTGDEQYF. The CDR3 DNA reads TGTGCCACCTCGACAGGGGACGAGCAGTACTTC. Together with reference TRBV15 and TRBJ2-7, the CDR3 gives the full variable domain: DAMVIQNPRYQVTQFGKPVTLSCSQTLNHNVMYWYQQKSSQAPKLLFHYYDKDFNNEADTPDNFQSRRPNTSFCFLDIRSPGLGDTAMYLCATSTGDEQYFGPGTRLTVT.

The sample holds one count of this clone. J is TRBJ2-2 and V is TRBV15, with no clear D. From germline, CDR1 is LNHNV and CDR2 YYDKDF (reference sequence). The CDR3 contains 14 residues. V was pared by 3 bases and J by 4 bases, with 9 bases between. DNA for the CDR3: TGTGCCACCAGCAGTGCGGTGGGCACCGGGGAGCTGTTTTTT. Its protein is CATSSAVGTGELFF.

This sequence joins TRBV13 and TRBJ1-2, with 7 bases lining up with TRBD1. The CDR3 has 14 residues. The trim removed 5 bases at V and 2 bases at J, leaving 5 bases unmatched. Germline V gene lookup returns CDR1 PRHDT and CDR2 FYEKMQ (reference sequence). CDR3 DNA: TGTGCCAGCAGCCGGGACAGTCTCAACTATGGCTACACCTTC. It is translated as CASSRDSLNYGYTF.

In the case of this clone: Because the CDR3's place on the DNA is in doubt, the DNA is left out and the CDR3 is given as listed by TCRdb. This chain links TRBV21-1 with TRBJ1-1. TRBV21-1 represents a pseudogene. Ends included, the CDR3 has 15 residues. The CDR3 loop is CASGVNWGDGTEAFF.

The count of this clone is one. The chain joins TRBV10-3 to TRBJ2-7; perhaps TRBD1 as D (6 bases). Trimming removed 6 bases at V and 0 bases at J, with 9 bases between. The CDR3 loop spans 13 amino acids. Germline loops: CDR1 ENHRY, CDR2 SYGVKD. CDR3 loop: CAIRGASSYEQYF. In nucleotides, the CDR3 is TGTGCCATCAGGGGGGCGAGCTCCTACGAGCAGTACTTC.

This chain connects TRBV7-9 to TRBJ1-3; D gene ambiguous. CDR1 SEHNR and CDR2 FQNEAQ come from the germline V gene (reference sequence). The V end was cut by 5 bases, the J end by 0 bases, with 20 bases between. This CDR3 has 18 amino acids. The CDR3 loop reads CASSPHGWRESSGNTIYF. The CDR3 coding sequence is TGTGCCAGCAGCCCCCACGGGTGGCGGGAGAGCTCTGGAAACACCATATATTTT.

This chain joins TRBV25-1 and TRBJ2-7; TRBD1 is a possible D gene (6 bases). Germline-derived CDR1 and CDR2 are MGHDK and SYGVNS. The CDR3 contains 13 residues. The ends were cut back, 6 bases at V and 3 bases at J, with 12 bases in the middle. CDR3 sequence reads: CASRATGNYEQYF. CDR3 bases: TGTGCCAGCAGAGCAACAGGGAACTACGAGCAGTACTTC.

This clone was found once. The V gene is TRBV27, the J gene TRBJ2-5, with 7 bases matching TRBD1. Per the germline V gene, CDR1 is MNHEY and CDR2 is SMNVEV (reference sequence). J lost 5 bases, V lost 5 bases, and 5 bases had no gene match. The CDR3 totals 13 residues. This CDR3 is CASSKNRGETQYF. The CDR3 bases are TGTGCCAGCAGTAAGAACAGGGGTGAGACCCAGTACTTC.

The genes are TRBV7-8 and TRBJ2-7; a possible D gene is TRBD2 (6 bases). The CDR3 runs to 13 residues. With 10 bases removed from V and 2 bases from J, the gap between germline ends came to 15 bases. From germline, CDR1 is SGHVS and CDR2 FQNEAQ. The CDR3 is CATGGVGAYEQYF. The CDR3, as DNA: TGTGCCACTGGCGGGGTAGGGGCCTACGAGCAGTACTTC.

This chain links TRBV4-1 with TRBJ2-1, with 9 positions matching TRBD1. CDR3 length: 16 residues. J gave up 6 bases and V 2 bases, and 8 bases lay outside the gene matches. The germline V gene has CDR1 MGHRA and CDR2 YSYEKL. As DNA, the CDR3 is TGCGCCAGCAGCCAACGAGGGGACAGGGAGGTCAATGAGCAGTTCTTC. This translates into CASSQRGDREVNEQFF.

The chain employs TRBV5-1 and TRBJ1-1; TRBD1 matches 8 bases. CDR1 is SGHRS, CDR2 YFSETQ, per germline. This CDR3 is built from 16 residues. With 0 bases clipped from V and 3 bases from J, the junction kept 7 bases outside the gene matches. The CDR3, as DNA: TGCGCCAGCAGCTTGGGCAGGGGGCGGTGGGACACTGAAGCTTTCTTT. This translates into CASSLGRGRWDTEAFF. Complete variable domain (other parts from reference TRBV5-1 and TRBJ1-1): KAGVTQTPRYLIKTRGQQVTLSCSPISGHRSVSWYQQTPGQGLQFLFEYFSETQRNKGNFPGRFSGRQFSNSRSEMNVSTLELGDSALYLCASSLGRGRWDTEAFFGQGTRLTVV.

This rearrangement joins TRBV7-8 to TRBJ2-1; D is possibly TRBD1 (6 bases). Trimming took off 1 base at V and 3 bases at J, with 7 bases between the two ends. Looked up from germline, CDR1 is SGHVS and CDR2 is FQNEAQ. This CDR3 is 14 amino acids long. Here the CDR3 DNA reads TGTGCCAGCAGCTTAGGGACAGACTACAATGAGCAGTTCTTC. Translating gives CASSLGTDYNEQFF.

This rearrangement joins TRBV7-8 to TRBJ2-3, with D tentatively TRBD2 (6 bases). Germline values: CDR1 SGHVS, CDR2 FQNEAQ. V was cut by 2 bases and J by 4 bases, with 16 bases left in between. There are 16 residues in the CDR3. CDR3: CASSLTRSSDPDTQYF. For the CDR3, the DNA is TGTGCCAGCAGCTTAACTAGGTCTAGCGACCCAGATACGCAGTATTTT.

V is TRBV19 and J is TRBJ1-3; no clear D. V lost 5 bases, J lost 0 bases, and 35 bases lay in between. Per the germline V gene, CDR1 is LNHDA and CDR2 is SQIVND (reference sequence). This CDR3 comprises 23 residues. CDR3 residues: CASSLYPEPRGMTLGLSGNTIYF. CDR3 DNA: TGTGCCAGTAGTCTTTACCCTGAACCGCGGGGAATGACCCTCGGGCTCTCTGGAAACACCATATATTTT.